This section outlines one TCR beta chain sequence together with its context. Its antigen remains unidentified. Base qualities were left out, and no much larger clone turns up one base away. V is pared back by 3 bases and J by 6 bases, with 8 bases lying between the germline termini. Sequences MDHEN (CDR1) and SYDVKM (CDR2) are obtained from the germline V gene. Counted from cysteine to phenylalanine, this CDR3 has 12 amino acids. Only the CDR3 portion is preserved as DNA: 36 bases, with reading frame beginning at the first base. The data stem from a study of cytomegalovirus exposure and HLA in healthy donors (dated by TCRdb to 2016 to 2017). General notes on the study: According to an earlier analysis of 450 to 650 of the donors, about 190 million T cells yielded 90 million to 130 million unique TCR beta sequences and about 300 Gb of sequence data. An early release covering 500 to 750 HLA-typed donors comprised approximately 290 gigabases of sequencing data and around 80 million unique TCR sequences. The genetic ancestry cluster associated with self-reported Caucasian donors included 81% of the 398 genotyped donors. The aim of the study was to test whether cataloging public T cell receptors could identify signatures of past pathogen exposure. The T cell repertoires of some 670 subjects were profiled by immunosequencing and related to cytomegalovirus serostatus. In addition to the first cohort of 666 subjects, a separate validation cohort of some 120 different subjects was used. High-throughput TCR immunosequencing, statistical association of individual TCRs with disease status, and machine learning were combined to predict cytomegalovirus infection status. A later analysis re-examined previously published TCR beta repertoires from more than 650 donors and added high-resolution HLA genotyping to investigate patterns of TCR occurrence. Rather than using new phenotypic data, the later analysis identified candidate immune exposures from TCR beta sequences and from how often those sequences occurred across donors. To decide whether each TCR beta V gene segment behaved as functional or pseudogenic, an earlier analysis of fewer than 750 of the donors relied on high-throughput TCR beta sequencing. Donor age, sex, ethnicity and CMV serostatus were collected together with the repertoire data. A later genetic analysis took genome-wide SNP genotypes for about three fifths of the 666 donors and used that subset as a discovery cohort. All discovery cohort repertoires had been generated on a single sequencing platform. HLA typing covered class I and class II loci at four-digit resolution. Typing coverage differed by locus: A, B, C, DRB1 and DQB1 were typed in roughly 620-640 donors, DQA1 in 500 to 550, DPA1 in around 610, and DPB1 in just under 480. Four or five DR-DQ haplotypes were handled as single units for association and clustering because linkage in the cohort was strong. Among roughly 400 genotyped donors of the cohort, an average of approximately 240,000 unique TCR beta nucleotide sequences was sequenced per donor, of which 15% to 20% were non-productive. Here is what the overall study found, with its caveats: Some IMGT-functional V segments, including TRBV6-2 and TRBV6-3, could not be told apart with the 87-base-pair reads, so those segments were excluded. According to a later genetic analysis, donors in an Asian-associated ancestry cluster had fewer N-insertions in productive TCRs than the approximately 630-donor mean. In both the original and validation cohorts, the classifier was reported to diagnose cytomegalovirus status with high specificity and sensitivity. According to a later analysis, TCR association rates differed among HLA loci, with DRB1 alleles showing the most associated TCRs and HLA-C alleles showing the fewest. A further reported finding was that TCR beta sequences accurately predicted the HLA-A and HLA-B alleles for most subjects in the first cohort. A cluster of highly shared sequence variants was judged likely to represent a technical artifact of the sequencing pipeline. In a later analysis, several top co-occurrence clusters were reported to appear linked to parvovirus B19, influenza, CMV and Epstein-Barr virus. Correlated functional status among segregating V segments might be attributable to linkage disequilibrium, but an unknown experimental factor could not be ruled out. The only immune exposure information available for the cohort was CMV serostatus. An association between a missense DCLRE1C variant and V-gene and J-gene trimming of TCR beta chains was found in a later genetic analysis and replicated in an independent cohort. This cohort had only TCR beta chains sequenced, and the lack of alpha or paired-chain data limited which features could be detected. The study listed approximately 160 TCR beta chains as associated with cytomegalovirus. Across donors, most TCR sequences were observed very rarely, whereas some public TCRs were present in many individuals. Assigning TCR associations to individual alleles was difficult when HLA alleles, especially DR and DQ, strongly co-occurred. A later analysis associated about 17,000 TCR beta sequences with specific HLA alleles at a false discovery rate of 0.05. In an earlier analysis of over 550 of the donors, most TCR beta V segments were observed in productive rearrangements about 90% or about 30% of the time, broadly matching IMGT annotations. Compared with equally common non-associated chains, HLA-associated TCR beta chains in a later analysis were more clonally expanded and had lower generation probabilities. Because some donors lacked HLA typing at each locus, the association tests relied only on the typed subset. Roughly 15 rarely observed V segments, including chromosome 9 orphons, were excluded from the earlier analysis of a few hundred of the donors because counts were too low. According to the authors, the approach could potentially be generalized to other disease states and immunological phenotypes. Roughly uniform sequencing depth across donors was assumed in presence/absence analyses, although this assumption may not hold. A few of the identified cytomegalovirus-associated TCR beta chains were confirmed in vitro to be specific for cytomegalovirus antigens. In a later analysis, most CMV-associated TCR beta chains were found to appear HLA-restricted, with HLA associations seemingly driven largely by CMV exposure.

The library was made by the immunoSEQ multiplex PCR assay. A mixture of 60 forward primers for TCR Vbeta segments and 13 reverse primers for TCR Jbeta segments was used in the multiplex PCR. The CDR3 region of rearranged TCR beta genes was amplified from genomic DNA by a multiplex PCR assay. Amplified TCR beta libraries were sequenced as 87-base-pair reads on the Illumina HiSeq System. As for the original processing: Across the roughly 700 repertoires, a later analysis counted approximately 83 million unique TCR beta chains, roughly 11 million of which were shared by at least two donors. To remove PCR and sequencing errors, raw reads were error-corrected and collapsed into unique sequences using a nearest-neighbor algorithm that merged closely related sequences. To assign V, D and J gene segments, CDR3 sequences were aligned to IMGT reference sequences. For a sequence to be retained, a match of at least six nucleotides was required to both a V gene segment and a J gene segment. Rearrangements were called productive when the CDR3 lacked stop codons and stayed in frame with V and J; all others were non-productive. CDR3 was defined by IMGT convention, running from the second conserved V-encoded cysteine to the conserved J-encoded phenylalanine. The earlier analysis of fewer than 750 of the donors excluded sequences that lacked an unambiguous match to a single V gene segment. An earlier analysis of around 600 of the donors classified V segments as functional when productive rearrangements were above 56.7% and as segregating when the standard deviation between donors was above 5%. A statistical classification framework was built for diagnosing cytomegalovirus status from the catalog of TCR beta chain sequences. A later analysis assigned V and J genes by comparing TCR nucleotide sequences with IMGT/GENE-DB human TR gene sequences. The TCRdist pipeline was used in a later analysis to assign CDR3 sequences and most-parsimonious VDJ recombination scenarios. In a later analysis, each TCR beta chain was defined by its CDR3 amino acid sequence together with its V-gene family, and reads without a unique V-gene family were excluded. As a way to deal with suspected cross-contamination and a sequencing artifact, a later analysis dropped under 600 nucleotide sequences that were highly shared and had low generation probability. For each public chain, a later analysis derived a clonal expansion index from normalized ranks of inferred template counts within each repertoire. Generation probabilities in a later analysis came from a VDJ recombination model fitted to out-of-frame rearrangements, and those results were checked against IGoR. A later analysis scored TCR-TCR, TCR-HLA and TCR-CMV co-occurrence with hypergeometric tests, applying a repertoire-size bias correction to TCR pairs. In a later analysis, false discovery rates were estimated by permuting HLA or CMV assignments 20 times. In a later analysis, co-occurring TCRs were grouped using DBSCAN, and TCRdist sequence similarity was added for clustering within HLA-allele-positive subsets. Repertoires with fewer than 30,000 or more than 120,000 public chains were left out of co-occurrence clustering, as were four to six repertoires with anomalous nucleotide sharing. The table was pulled from immuneACCESS by TCRdb, which kept in-frame rearrangements only. Such tables lose some clones; where checked, under half of the loss comes from unresolved V genes, and the rest has no known cause. The D gene and trimming were derived from the DNA, and the V and J assignments and clone size from that table. Recorded for this sample are roughly 120,000 clones; about four fifths of them occurred a single time. Of the sample, 1.6% is held by the ten largest clones.

In total, approximately 690 healthy bone marrow donors made up the cohort. Cohort members were all nominally healthy when sampled, although unrecorded immune exposures were likely present. The donor tested CMV seronegative and was one of the 352 seronegative cohort members. Each donor provided a peripheral blood sample, and peripheral blood mononuclear cells were used for TCR beta sequencing. Genomic DNA extraction from the blood cell samples was performed with the Qiagen DNeasy Blood Extraction Kit. Sequencing input: PBMCs. This TCR derives from a woman aged 18-29 years in good health and CMV-seronegative. Recombination joined TRBV28 with TRBJ1-1; no D segment can be confidently identified. The DNA reads as follows: TGTGCCAGCAGTTTCGAGGGTGCTGAAGCTTTCTTT. Translated, this is CASSFEGAEAFF.